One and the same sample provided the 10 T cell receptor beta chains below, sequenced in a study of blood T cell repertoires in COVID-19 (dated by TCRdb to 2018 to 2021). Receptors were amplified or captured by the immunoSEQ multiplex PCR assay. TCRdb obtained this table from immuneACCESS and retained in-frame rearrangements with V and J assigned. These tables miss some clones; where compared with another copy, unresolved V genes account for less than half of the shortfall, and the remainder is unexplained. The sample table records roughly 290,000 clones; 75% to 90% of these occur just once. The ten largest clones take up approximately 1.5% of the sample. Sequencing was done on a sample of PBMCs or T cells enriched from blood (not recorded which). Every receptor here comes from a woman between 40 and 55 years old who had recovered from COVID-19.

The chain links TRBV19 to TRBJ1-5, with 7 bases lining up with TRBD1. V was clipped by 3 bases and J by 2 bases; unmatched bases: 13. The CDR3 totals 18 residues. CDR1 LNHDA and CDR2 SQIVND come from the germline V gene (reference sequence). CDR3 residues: CASSISGFDRDGNQPQHF. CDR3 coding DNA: TGTGCCAGTAGTATTTCAGGATTCGACAGGGATGGCAATCAGCCCCAGCATTTT.

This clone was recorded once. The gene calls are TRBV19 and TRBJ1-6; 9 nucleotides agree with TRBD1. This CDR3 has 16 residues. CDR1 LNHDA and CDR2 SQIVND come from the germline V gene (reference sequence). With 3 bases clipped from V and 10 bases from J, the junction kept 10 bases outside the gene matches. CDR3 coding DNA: TGTGCCAGTAGTATCCGGGGACAGGGAGGGGAATCACCCCTCCACTTT. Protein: CASSIRGQGGESPLHF.

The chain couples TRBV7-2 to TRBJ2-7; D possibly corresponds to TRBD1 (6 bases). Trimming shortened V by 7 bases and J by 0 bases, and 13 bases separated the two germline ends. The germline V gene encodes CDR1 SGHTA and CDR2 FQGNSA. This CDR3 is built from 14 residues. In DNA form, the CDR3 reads TGTGCCAGCAAGAGGGGGATGAGCTCCTACGAGCAGTACTTC. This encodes CASKRGMSSYEQYF.

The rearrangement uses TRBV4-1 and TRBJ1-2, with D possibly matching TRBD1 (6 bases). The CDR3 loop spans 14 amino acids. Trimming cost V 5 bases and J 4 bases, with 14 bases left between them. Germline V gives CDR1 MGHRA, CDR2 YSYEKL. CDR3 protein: CASSSRQVSYGYTF. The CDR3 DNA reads TGCGCCAGCAGCTCCCGACAGGTGAGCTATGGCTACACCTTC.

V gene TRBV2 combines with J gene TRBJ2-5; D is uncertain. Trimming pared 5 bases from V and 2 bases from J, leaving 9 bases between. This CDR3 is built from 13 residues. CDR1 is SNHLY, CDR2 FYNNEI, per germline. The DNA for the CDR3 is TGTGCCAGCAGTTCGGTGCGGCAAGAGACCCAGTACTTC. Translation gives CASSSVRQETQYF.

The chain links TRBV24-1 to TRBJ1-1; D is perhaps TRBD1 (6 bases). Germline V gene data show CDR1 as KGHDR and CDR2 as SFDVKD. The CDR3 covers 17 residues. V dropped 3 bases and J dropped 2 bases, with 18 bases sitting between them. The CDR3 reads CATSDRLHGTKNTEAFF. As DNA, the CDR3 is TGTGCCACCAGTGATCGTCTTCACGGGACAAAAAACACTGAAGCTTTCTTT.

The CDR3 spells CASSAIGQPGTGELFF. As DNA, the CDR3 is TGTGCCAGCAGCGCCATCGGACAGCCCGGGACCGGGGAGCTGTTTTTT. The chain carries TRBV9 and TRBJ2-2; maybe TRBD1 (6 bases). The ends were cut back, 3 bases at V and 5 bases at J, with 17 bases in the middle. Germline CDR1 reads SGDLS; CDR2 reads YYNGEE. The CDR3 is 16 residues long.

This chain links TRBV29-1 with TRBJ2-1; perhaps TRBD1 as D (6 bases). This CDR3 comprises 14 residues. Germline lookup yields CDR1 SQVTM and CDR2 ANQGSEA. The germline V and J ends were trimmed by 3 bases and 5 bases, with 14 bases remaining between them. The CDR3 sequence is CSVDRGMQDNEQFF. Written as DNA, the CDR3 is TGCAGCGTTGATAGGGGGATGCAGGACAATGAGCAGTTCTTC.

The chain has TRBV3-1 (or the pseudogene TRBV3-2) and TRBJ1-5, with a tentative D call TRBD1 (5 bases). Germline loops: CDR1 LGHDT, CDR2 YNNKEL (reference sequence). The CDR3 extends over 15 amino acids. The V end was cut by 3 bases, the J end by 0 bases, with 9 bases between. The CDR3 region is CASSQGGGSNQPQHF. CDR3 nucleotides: TGTGCCAGCAGCCAGGGGGGAGGTAGCAATCAGCCCCAGCATTTT.

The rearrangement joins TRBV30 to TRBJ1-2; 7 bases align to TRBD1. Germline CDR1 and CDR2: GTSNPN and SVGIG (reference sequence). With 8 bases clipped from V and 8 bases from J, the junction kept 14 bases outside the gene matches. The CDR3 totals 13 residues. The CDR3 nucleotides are TGTGCCAGTCGGGGACAGCCCATGGGGGGCTACACCTTC. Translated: CASRGQPMGGYTF.